This entry concerns a single T cell receptor (beta chain). Antigen unknown. The CDR3 has 17 amino acids. The germline CDR1 and CDR2 sequences are MNHNS and SASEGT. V dropped 1 base and J dropped 0 bases, with 13 bases sitting between them. The data are from a study of shared clonotypes between healthy human individuals. Measured with immunoSEQ multiplex PCR; TCRdb has only the in-frame clones, and not every one. This sample has over 1.4 million clones, with roughly 96% found just once. Study results and limitations: The study generally estimated greater richness for naive than memory subsets.

V usage is TRBV6-1 and J usage is TRBJ1-3; no firm D call. The clonotype was recovered from a man aged 30 to 45 in good health. Sequenced material: naive CD4+ T cells sorted from blood. The subset here: CD45RA+ positively selected. CDR3 bases: TGTGCCAGCAGTGAAGGGTCCGGGCGCGGCTCTGGAAACACCATATATTTT. It encodes CASSEGSGRGSGNTIYF.